This T cell receptor beta chain was obtained from a study of tumor-infiltrating lymphocytes in glioblastoma multiforme. Trimming took 1 base from V and 3 from J, leaving 13 bases between them. The CDR3 loop spans 15 amino acids. Germline V gives CDR1 SGHAT, CDR2 FQNNGV. Three nested ARM-PCR rounds with V-beta and C-beta primers built TCRB libraries. Unique molecular identifiers were not described for the libraries. TCRdb re-derived calls from the multiplex PCR reads in MiXCR, one entry per CDR3 protein. This sample carries around 10,000 distinct CDR3 sequences, 66% of them seen once, and the ten largest clones take around 31%.

This chain joins TRBV11-2 and TRBJ2-7, with D perhaps matching TRBD1 (6 bases). Source material: brain tumor tissue. The clonotype comes from a male donor with glioblastoma. CDR3 DNA sequence: TGTGCCAGCAGCTTAGGATCGGGACATCTCTACGAGCAGTACTTC. As protein: CASSLGSGHLYEQYF.